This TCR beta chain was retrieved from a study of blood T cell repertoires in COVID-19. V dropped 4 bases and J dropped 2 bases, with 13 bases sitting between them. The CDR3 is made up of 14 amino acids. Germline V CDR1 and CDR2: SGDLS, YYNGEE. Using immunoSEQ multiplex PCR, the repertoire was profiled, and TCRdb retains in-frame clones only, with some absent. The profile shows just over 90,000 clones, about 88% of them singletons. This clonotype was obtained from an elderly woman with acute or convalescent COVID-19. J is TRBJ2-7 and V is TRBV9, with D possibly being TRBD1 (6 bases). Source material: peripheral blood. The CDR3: CASSPGDTPYEQYF. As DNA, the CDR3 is TGTGCCAGCAGCCCTGGGGACACTCCCTACGAGCAGTACTTC.